Shown below are 10 T cell receptor beta chains from a single sample sequenced in a study of glioma-infiltrating T cells. The iRepertoire nested amplicon-rescue multiplex PCR amplified TCR alpha and beta CDR3s from RNA. TCRdb fed the multiplex PCR reads into MiXCR, producing one record per CDR3 protein. The table lists 93,000 or so distinct CDR3 sequences, 25% to 30% of them singletons. Sequencing was performed on glioma tissue, nonneoplastic brain tissue, or PBMCs (not recorded which). The receptor set was obtained from a human donor with low-grade glioma or glioblastoma, undergoing nonglioma brain surgery, or in good health (not recorded which).

In DNA form, the CDR3 reads TGTGCCACCAGTGATAGAAGCTACTCTGGGGCCAACGTCCTGACTTTC. This gives the protein CATSDRSYSGANVLTF. The chain recombines TRBV24-1 with TRBJ2-6; D gene ambiguous. CDR3 length: 16 residues. From germline, CDR1 is KGHDR and CDR2 SFDVKD. Trimming took 3 bases from V and 0 from J, leaving 8 bases between them.

To note about this clonotype: The limits of the CDR3 on the DNA are not certain, so only TCRdb's listed CDR3 is given. The CDR3 protein is CASSFYICSATKPRTGEHEQYF. The rearrangement joins TRBV28 to TRBJ2-7; no DNA check was done on the table's D call, TRBD1. In germline, CDR1 is MDHEN, CDR2 SYDVKM. Ends included, the CDR3 has 22 residues.

The table lists this clonotype with many counts. This chain links TRBV18 with TRBJ2-3; 8 nucleotides match TRBD2. The CDR3 loop spans 14 amino acids. The V and J ends lost 4 bases and 4 bases, in that order; junction bases with no gene match: 4. The germline CDR1 and CDR2 sequences are KGHSH and LQKENI. CDR3 region: CASSLGLDADTQYF. The CDR3 region has the DNA TGTGCCAGCTCACTGGGACTAGACGCAGATACGCAGTATTTT.

This chain uses TRBV4-1 with TRBJ1-1; no clear D gene. V was shortened by 1 base and J by 1 base, with 13 bases between the two germline ends. Germline V gene sequence: CDR1 MGHRA, CDR2 YSYEKL. The CDR3 runs to 16 residues. DNA of the CDR3: TGCGCCAGCAGCCAAGGGCCTCCCCGAGGGAACACTGAAGCTTTCTTT. Its translation: CASSQGPPRGNTEAFF.

About this clonotype itself: This is likely a read error, given that the CDR3 carries no conserved phenylalanine or tryptophan at its end. Written as DNA, the CDR3 is TGTGCCAGCAGTGGGATTCCCGAAGCTTTCCTT. It yields the protein CASSGIPEAFL. This chain links TRBV28 with TRBJ1-1; D is unresolved. Germline CDR1 reads MDHEN; CDR2 reads SYDVKM. Trimming took off 5 bases at V and 8 bases at J, with 9 bases between the two ends. The CDR3 consists of 11 residues.

This clonotype has a handful of counts. V and J are TRBV7-6 and TRBJ2-1; possible D gene TRBD2, 5 bases. V gave up 3 bases and J gave up 5 bases, with 8 bases separating them. The CDR3 length is 13 residues. Looked up from germline, CDR1 is SGHVS and CDR2 is FNYEAQ. CDR3 loop: CASSLVTNNEQFF. The DNA of the CDR3 is TGTGCCAGCAGCTTGGTGACTAACAATGAGCAGTTCTTC. The whole variable domain, remainder taken from reference TRBV7-6 and TRBJ2-1, is GAGVSQSPRYKVTKRGQDVALRCDPISGHVSLYWYRQALGQGPEFLTYFNYEAQQDKSGLPNDRFSAERPEGSISTLTIQRTEQRDSAMYRCASSLVTNNEQFFGPGTRLTVL.

This clonotype has a count of ten or more. The chain recombines TRBV20-1 with TRBJ2-7; 9 bases line up with TRBD1. The CDR3 is made up of 13 amino acids. Germline loops: CDR1 DFQATT, CDR2 SNEGSKA (reference sequence). Trimming took 4 bases from V and 6 from J; bases not matched to a gene: 7. The CDR3 spells CSATGQGSGEQYF. Here the CDR3 DNA reads TGCAGTGCTACGGGACAGGGTTCTGGCGAGCAGTACTTC.

This clonotype has at least ten counts. The chain carries TRBV12-3 or TRBV12-4 and TRBJ1-2, with D uncertain. The CDR3 consists of 14 residues. V was shortened by 5 bases and J by 7 bases, with 17 bases between the two germline ends. The CDR3 here is CASSPGRGFGGYTF. The DNA of the CDR3 is TGTGCCAGCAGTCCGGGGAGAGGGTTTGGTGGCTACACCTTC.

This clonotype was seen repeatedly, ten times or more. Written as DNA, the CDR3 is TGTGCCAGCTCCGGGACCTGGGGCTACGAGCAGTACTTC. Translation: CASSGTWGYEQYF. The J gene is TRBJ2-7, the V gene TRBV3-1, with D possibly called TRBD1 or TRBD2 (5 bases each). Trimming shortened V by 8 bases and J by 3 bases, and 14 bases separated the two germline ends. The germline CDR1 and CDR2 sequences are LGHDT and YNNKEL (reference sequence). This CDR3 has 13 amino acids.

Many counts were recorded for this clonotype. The chain recombines TRBV7-2 with TRBJ2-5; TRBD1 matches at 7 bases. The CDR3 consists of 14 residues. Losses at the gene ends were 5 bases for V and 5 bases for J; bases not matched to a gene: 8. Germline CDR1 is SGHTA and CDR2 is FQGNSA. The CDR3 loop is CASSTRQGSETQYF. The DNA for the CDR3 is TGTGCCAGCAGCACCCGACAGGGCAGCGAGACCCAGTACTTC. The full variable domain, its missing parts supplied by reference TRBV7-2 and TRBJ2-5, is GAGVSQSPSNKVTEKGKDVELRCDPISGHTALYWYRQSLGQGLEFLIYFQGNSAPDKSGLPSDRFSAERTGGSVSTLTIQRTQQEDSAVYLCASSTRQGSETQYFGPGTRLLVL.